This T cell receptor (beta chain) was identified in a study of breast tumors, draining lymph nodes, adjacent tissues. Study results and limitations: That most tumor T cells come from lymph nodes remained unproven. Compared with lymph nodes, tumors were less diverse; compared with nontumor tissue, more. Tumor and nontumor repertoires were significantly more similar in luminal-like than in basal-like breast cancer. Findings are consistent with lymph node origin and intratumoral expansion of most tumor T cells.

TCRdb passed the multiplex PCR reads through MiXCR, listing each CDR3 protein once. The sample includes about 230,000 distinct CDR3 sequences, about 30% of them seen just once. As regards this clonotype: Its antigen is not known.

The trim removed 4 bases at V and 0 bases at J, leaving 1 base unmatched. The CDR3 runs to 14 residues. Germline CDR1 LNHDA, CDR2 SQIVND (reference sequence). The lymph nodes were axillary draining lymph nodes from breast cancer patients. This clonotype was obtained from a female donor with breast cancer. Some clones in this sample may be carry-over from other donors' samples. The source material was axillary lymph node tissue. The J gene is TRBJ1-1, the V gene TRBV19, with 8 nucleotides matching TRBD1. The CDR3 is CASSRTGLNTEAFF. In nucleotides, the CDR3 is TGTGCCAGTAGTAGGACAGGGCTGAACACTGAAGCTTTCTTT.